This T cell receptor beta chain is drawn from a study of shared clonotypes between healthy human individuals. The study, taken as a whole, reports: Rarefaction indicated that sorted-subset sequencing remained incomplete although depth was large.

Germline lookup yields CDR1 LNHDA and CDR2 SQIVND (reference sequence). CDR3 length: 13 residues. V lost 0 bases to trimming and J lost 6 bases; unmatched junction nucleotides: 1. A word on this clone: Its target is not known.

Assay execution proceeded at the deep level. Method: immunoSEQ multiplex PCR; TCRdb's copy keeps in-frame clones and lacks some. Of some 380,000 clones in the sample, about 96% were seen once. Material: memory CD8+ T cells sorted from blood. Subset defined: CD45RO+ cells pooled with CCR7-negative TemRA cells. The V call is TRBV19, the J call TRBJ2-7; TRBD1 matches 8 bases. This TCR was recovered from a man aged 25 to 40 in good health. The CDR3 DNA follows: TGTGCCAGTAGTATAGAAGGACAGGGCGAGCAGTACTTC. This encodes CASSIEGQGEQYF.